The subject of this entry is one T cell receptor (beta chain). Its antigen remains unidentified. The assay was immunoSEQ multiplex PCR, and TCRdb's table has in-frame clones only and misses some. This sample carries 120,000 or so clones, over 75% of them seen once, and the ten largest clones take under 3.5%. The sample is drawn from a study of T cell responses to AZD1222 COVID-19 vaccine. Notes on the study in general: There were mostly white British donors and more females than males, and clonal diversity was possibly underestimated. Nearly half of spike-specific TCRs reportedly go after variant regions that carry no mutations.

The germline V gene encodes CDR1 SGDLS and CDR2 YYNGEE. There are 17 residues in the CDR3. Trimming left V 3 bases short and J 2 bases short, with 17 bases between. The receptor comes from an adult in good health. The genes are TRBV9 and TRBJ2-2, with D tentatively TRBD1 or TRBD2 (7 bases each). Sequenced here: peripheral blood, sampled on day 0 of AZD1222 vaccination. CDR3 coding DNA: TGTGCCAGCAGCGGCCCGCAGGGGGGGCCTAACACCGGGGAGCTGTTTTTT. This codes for CASSGPQGGPNTGELFF.